These T cell receptor beta chains were read from a single sample in a study of cytomegalovirus exposure and HLA in healthy donors. Assay used: immunoSEQ multiplex PCR; TCRdb lists only in-frame clones, some missing. The table shows roughly 110,000 clones, with over 70% occurring only once. Sequenced input: PBMCs. Receptors originate from a woman aged 40 to 55 in good health and CMV-seropositive. Each CDR3 is given with its conserved first and last residue. Fields, in order: V gene, D gene, J gene, clone size, CDR3 protein, CDR3 DNA. D genes are given only for firm matches. The size entry is marked missing in some rows and otherwise reads once, few, many or a size class.

V gene: TRBV11-2
D gene: .
J gene: TRBJ2-7
clone size: once
CDR3 protein: CASSPAAGRGYEQYF
CDR3 DNA: TGTGCCAGCAGCCCCGCGGCGGGAAGAGGCTACGAGCAGTACTTC

V gene: TRBV6-1
D gene: .
J gene: TRBJ2-3
clone size: .
CDR3 protein: CASSDAGGTDTQYF
CDR3 DNA: TGTGCCAGCAGTGACGCAGGGGGCACAGATACGCAGTATTTT

V gene: TRBV18
D gene: TRBD1
J gene: TRBJ2-7
clone size: .
CDR3 protein: CASSPSTGGAPYEQYF
CDR3 DNA: TGTGCCAGCTCACCGTCAACAGGGGGCGCCCCCTACGAGCAGTACTTC

V gene: TRBV4-3
D gene: TRBD2
J gene: TRBJ2-5
clone size: .
CDR3 protein: CASSQGLAGPQGGETQYF
CDR3 DNA: TGCGCCAGCAGCCAAGGGCTAGCGGGTCCCCAAGGGGGGGAGACCCAGTACTTC

V gene: TRBV6-1
D gene: .
J gene: TRBJ1-2
clone size: few
CDR3 protein: CASSEGGTARGYTF
CDR3 DNA: TGTGCCAGCAGTGAGGGAGGCACCGCCCGTGGCTACACCTTC

V gene: TRBV27
D gene: TRBD1
J gene: TRBJ1-2
clone size: once
CDR3 protein: CASSWGQGGGYTF
CDR3 DNA: TGTGCCAGCAGCTGGGGACAGGGAGGCGGCTACACCTTC

V gene: TRBV15
D gene: TRBD1
J gene: TRBJ1-4
clone size: .
CDR3 protein: CATSREQGDEKLFF
CDR3 DNA: TGTGCCACCAGCAGAGAGCAGGGGGATGAAAAACTGTTTTTT

V gene: TRBV5-1
D gene: TRBD1
J gene: TRBJ2-1
clone size: .
CDR3 protein: CASSLRGGGNEQFF
CDR3 DNA: TGCGCCAGCAGCTTGAGAGGGGGCGGAAATGAGCAGTTCTTC

V gene: TRBV4-1
D gene: TRBD2
J gene: TRBJ2-1
clone size: few
CDR3 protein: CASSLTGLAGANEQFF
CDR3 DNA: TGCGCCAGCAGCCTGACGGGACTAGCGGGAGCCAATGAGCAGTTCTTC

V gene: TRBV6-5
D gene: .
J gene: TRBJ1-5
clone size: few
CDR3 protein: CASATGRQAYQPQHF
CDR3 DNA: TGTGCCAGCGCCACGGGGCGACAGGCATATCAGCCCCAGCATTTT

V gene: TRBV2
D gene: TRBD1
J gene: TRBJ2-5
clone size: .
CDR3 protein: CASRPTGGETQYF
CDR3 DNA: TGTGCCAGCAGACCCACAGGGGGAGAGACCCAGTACTTC

V gene: TRBV2
D gene: .
J gene: TRBJ2-1
clone size: .
CDR3 protein: CASSEGRYNEQFF
CDR3 DNA: TGTGCCAGCAGTGAAGGGAGATACAATGAGCAGTTCTTC

V gene: TRBV29-1
D gene: .
J gene: TRBJ1-1
clone size: .
CDR3 protein: CSVEDTGQGRWGEAFF
CDR3 DNA: TGCAGCGTTGAAGATACGGGCCAGGGGCGATGGGGTGAAGCTTTCTTT

V gene: TRBV15
D gene: .
J gene: TRBJ1-2
clone size: .
CDR3 protein: CATSRGGDGYTF
CDR3 DNA: TGTGCCACCAGCAGAGGGGGGGATGGCTACACCTTC

V gene: TRBV7-9
D gene: .
J gene: TRBJ2-7
clone size: few
CDR3 protein: CASSSRTEGQYF
CDR3 DNA: TGTGCCAGCAGCAGCCGGACAGAGGGGCAGTACTTC

V gene: TRBV11-1
D gene: TRBD2
J gene: TRBJ2-2
clone size: once
CDR3 protein: CASSESGTSGWNTGELFF
CDR3 DNA: TGTGCCAGCAGCGAGTCAGGGACTAGCGGATGGAACACCGGGGAGCTGTTTTTT

V gene: TRBV30
D gene: TRBD1
J gene: TRBJ1-2
clone size: .
CDR3 protein: CAWTPGQGFLYGYTF
CDR3 DNA: TGTGCCTGGACCCCGGGACAGGGGTTCCTCTATGGCTACACCTTC

V gene: TRBV7-3
D gene: TRBD1
J gene: TRBJ1-2
clone size: .
CDR3 protein: CASSLYNSGTGTEGYTF
CDR3 DNA: TGTGCCAGCAGCTTATATAACTCTGGGACAGGGACTGAGGGCTACACCTTC

V gene: TRBV29-1
D gene: TRBD1
J gene: TRBJ2-3
clone size: .
CDR3 protein: CSVRGTGQMGTDTQYF
CDR3 DNA: TGCAGCGTTAGGGGAACGGGACAGATGGGCACAGATACGCAGTATTTT

V gene: TRBV5-6
D gene: .
J gene: TRBJ1-1
clone size: .
CDR3 protein: CASSLDRTPQAFF
CDR3 DNA: TGTGCCAGCAGCTTGGACCGGACTCCCCAAGCTTTCTTT

V gene: TRBV6-5
D gene: .
J gene: TRBJ2-2
clone size: .
CDR3 protein: CASNRMNTGELFF
CDR3 DNA: TGTGCCAGCAACAGAATGAACACCGGGGAGCTGTTTTTT

V gene: TRBV11-3
D gene: TRBD1
J gene: TRBJ1-5
clone size: .
CDR3 protein: CASSQTFCTGGNQPQHF
CDR3 DNA: TGTGCCAGCAGCCAAACCTTCTGTACAGGGGGAAATCAGCCCCAGCATTTT

V gene: TRBV5-8
D gene: TRBD2
J gene: TRBJ2-1
clone size: .
CDR3 protein: CASSLVLADYNEQFF
CDR3 DNA: TGTGCCAGCAGCTTGGTACTAGCGGATTACAATGAGCAGTTCTTC

V gene: TRBV7-9
D gene: TRBD1
J gene: TRBJ2-7
clone size: .
CDR3 protein: CASMDRSVTYEQYF
CDR3 DNA: TGTGCCAGCATGGACAGGTCCGTAACCTACGAGCAGTACTTC

V gene: TRBV6-5
D gene: TRBD1
J gene: TRBJ2-2
clone size: .
CDR3 protein: CASTPQGAVTGELFF
CDR3 DNA: TGTGCCAGCACCCCCCAGGGGGCAGTCACCGGGGAGCTGTTTTTT

V gene: TRBV7-9
D gene: TRBD2
J gene: TRBJ2-2
clone size: .
CDR3 protein: CASSLELGLAGERTGELFF
CDR3 DNA: TGTGCCAGCAGCTTAGAGCTCGGACTAGCGGGAGAAAGGACCGGGGAGCTGTTTTTT